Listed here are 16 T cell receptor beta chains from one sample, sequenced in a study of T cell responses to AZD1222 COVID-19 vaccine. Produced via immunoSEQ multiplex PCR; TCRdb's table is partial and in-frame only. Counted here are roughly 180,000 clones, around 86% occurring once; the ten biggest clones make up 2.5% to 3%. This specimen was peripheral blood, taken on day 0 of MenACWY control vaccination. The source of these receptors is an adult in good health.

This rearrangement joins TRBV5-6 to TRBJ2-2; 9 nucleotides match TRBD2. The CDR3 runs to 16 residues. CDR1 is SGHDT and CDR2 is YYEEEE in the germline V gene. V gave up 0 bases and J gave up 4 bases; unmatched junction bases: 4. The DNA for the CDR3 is TGTGCCAGCAGCTTGGAGGTAGCGGGGGTCACCGGGGAGCTGTTTTTT. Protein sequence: CASSLEVAGVTGELFF.

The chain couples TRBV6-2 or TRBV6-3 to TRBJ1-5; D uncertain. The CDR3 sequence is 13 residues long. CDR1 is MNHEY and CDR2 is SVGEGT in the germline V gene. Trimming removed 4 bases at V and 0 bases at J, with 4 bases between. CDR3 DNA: TGTGCCAGCAGTTTAAGTAGCAATCAGCCCCAGCATTTT. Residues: CASSLSSNQPQHF.

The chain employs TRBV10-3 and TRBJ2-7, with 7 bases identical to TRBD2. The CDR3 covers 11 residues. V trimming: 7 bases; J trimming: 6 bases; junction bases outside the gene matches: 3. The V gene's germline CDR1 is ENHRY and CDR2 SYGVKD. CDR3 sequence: CAITAGAEQYF. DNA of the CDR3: TGTGCCATCACCGCGGGAGCCGAGCAGTACTTC.

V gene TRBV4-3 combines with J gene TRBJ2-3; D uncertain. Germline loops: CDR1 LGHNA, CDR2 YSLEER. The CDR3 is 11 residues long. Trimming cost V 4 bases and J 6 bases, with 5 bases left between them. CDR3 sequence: CASSLRDTQYF. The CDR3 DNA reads TGCGCCAGCAGCCTCAGGGATACGCAGTATTTT.

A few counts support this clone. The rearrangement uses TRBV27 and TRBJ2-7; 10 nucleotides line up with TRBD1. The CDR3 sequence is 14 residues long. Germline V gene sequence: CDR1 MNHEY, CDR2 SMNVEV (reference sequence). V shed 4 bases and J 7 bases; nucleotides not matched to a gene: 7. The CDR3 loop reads CASSSTGGDGEQYF. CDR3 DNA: TGTGCCAGCAGTTCGACAGGGGGCGATGGGGAGCAGTACTTC.

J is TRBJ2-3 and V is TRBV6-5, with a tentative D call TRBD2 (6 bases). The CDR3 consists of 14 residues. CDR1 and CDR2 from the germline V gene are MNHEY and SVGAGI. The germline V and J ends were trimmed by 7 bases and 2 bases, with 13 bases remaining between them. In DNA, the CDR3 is TGTGCCAGCATGGAGGGCAGGGACACAGATACGCAGTATTTT. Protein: CASMEGRDTDTQYF.

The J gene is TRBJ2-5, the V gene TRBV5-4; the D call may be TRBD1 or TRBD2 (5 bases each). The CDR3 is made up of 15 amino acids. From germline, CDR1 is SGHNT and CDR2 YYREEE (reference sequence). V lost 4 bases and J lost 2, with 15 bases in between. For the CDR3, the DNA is TGTGCCAGCAGCCCTAGGGGAGTCAAGCAAGAGACCCAGTACTTC. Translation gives CASSPRGVKQETQYF. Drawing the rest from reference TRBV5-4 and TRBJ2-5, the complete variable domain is ETGVTQSPTHLIKTRGQQVTLRCSSQSGHNTVSWYQQALGQGPQFIFQYYREEENGRGNFPPRFSGLQFPNYSSELNVNALELDDSALYLCASSPRGVKQETQYFGPGTRLLVL.

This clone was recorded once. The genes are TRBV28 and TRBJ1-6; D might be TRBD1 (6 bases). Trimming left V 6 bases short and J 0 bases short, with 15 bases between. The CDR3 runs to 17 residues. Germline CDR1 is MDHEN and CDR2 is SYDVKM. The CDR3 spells CASSLDSTSSYNSPLHF. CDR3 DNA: TGTGCCAGCAGCCTGGACAGTACAAGCTCCTATAATTCACCCCTCCACTTT.

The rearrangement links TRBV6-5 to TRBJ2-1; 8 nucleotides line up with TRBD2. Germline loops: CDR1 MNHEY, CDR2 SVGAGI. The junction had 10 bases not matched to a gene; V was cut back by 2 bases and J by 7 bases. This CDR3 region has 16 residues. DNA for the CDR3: TGTGCCAGCAGTTACAATAGCGGGGCCGTAGGTAATGAGCAGTTCTTC. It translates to CASSYNSGAVGNEQFF.

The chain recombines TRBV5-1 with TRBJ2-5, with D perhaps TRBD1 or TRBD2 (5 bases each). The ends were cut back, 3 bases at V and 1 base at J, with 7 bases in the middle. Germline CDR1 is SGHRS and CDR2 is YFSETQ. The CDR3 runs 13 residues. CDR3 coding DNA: TGCGCCAGCAGCTCGGGGCTCCAAGAGACCCAGTACTTC. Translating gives CASSSGLQETQYF.

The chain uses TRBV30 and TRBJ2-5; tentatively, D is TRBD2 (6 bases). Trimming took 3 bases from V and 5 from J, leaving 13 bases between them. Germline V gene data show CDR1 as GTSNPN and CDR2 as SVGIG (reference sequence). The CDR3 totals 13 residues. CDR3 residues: CAWSRLAGETQYF. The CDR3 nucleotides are TGTGCCTGGAGCCGGTTGGCGGGGGAGACCCAGTACTTC.

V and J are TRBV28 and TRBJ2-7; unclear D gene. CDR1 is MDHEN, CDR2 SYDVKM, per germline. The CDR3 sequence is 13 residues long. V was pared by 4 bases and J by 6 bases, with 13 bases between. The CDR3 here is CASSSPIAAEQYF. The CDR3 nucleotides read TGTGCCAGCAGTTCCCCAATAGCCGCCGAGCAGTACTTC.

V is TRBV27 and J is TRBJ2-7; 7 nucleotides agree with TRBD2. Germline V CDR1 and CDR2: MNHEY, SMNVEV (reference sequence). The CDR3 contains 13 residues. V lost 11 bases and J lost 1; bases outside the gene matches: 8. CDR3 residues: CAVRPGGSYEQYF. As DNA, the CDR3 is TGTGCCGTACGGCCGGGGGGATCCTACGAGCAGTACTTC.

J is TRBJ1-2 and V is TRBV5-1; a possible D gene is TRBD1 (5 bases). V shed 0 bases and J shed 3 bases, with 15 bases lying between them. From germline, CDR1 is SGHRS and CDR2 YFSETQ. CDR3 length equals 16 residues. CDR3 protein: CASSLGPRQGDYGYTF. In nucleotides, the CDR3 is TGCGCCAGCAGCTTGGGCCCCCGGCAGGGCGACTATGGCTACACCTTC. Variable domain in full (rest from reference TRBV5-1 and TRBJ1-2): KAGVTQTPRYLIKTRGQQVTLSCSPISGHRSVSWYQQTPGQGLQFLFEYFSETQRNKGNFPGRFSGRQFSNSRSEMNVSTLELGDSALYLCASSLGPRQGDYGYTFGSGTRLTVV.

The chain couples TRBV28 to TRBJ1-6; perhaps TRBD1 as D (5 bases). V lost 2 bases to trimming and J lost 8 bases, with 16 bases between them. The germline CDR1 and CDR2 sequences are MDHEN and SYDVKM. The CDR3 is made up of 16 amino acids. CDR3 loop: CASSLRGVGIYSPLHF. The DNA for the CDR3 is TGTGCCAGCAGTTTACGGGGGGTTGGAATTTATTCACCCCTCCACTTT. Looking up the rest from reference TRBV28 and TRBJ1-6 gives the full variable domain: DVKVTQSSRYLVKRTGEKVFLECVQDMDHENMFWYRQDPGLGLRLIYFSYDVKMKEKGDIPEGYSVSREKKERFSLILESASTNQTSMYLCASSLRGVGIYSPLHFGNGTRLTVT.

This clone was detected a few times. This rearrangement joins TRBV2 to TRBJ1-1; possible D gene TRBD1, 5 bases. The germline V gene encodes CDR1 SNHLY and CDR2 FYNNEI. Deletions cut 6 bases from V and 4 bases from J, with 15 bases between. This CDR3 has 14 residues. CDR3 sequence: CASSPDTGVTEAFF. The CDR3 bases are TGTGCCAGCAGCCCGGACACGGGGGTCACTGAAGCTTTCTTT.